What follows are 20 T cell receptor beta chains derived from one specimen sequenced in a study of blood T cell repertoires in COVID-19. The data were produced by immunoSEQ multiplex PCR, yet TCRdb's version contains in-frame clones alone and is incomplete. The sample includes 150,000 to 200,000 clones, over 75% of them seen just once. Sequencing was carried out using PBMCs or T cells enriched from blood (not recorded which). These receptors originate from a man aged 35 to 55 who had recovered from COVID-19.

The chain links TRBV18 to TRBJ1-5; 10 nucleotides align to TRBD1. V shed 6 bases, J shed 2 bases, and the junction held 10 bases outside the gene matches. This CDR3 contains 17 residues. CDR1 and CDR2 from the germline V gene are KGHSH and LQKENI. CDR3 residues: CASSLSRDRGGNQPQHF. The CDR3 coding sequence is TGTGCCAGCTCGCTATCACGGGACAGGGGAGGCAATCAGCCCCAGCATTTT.

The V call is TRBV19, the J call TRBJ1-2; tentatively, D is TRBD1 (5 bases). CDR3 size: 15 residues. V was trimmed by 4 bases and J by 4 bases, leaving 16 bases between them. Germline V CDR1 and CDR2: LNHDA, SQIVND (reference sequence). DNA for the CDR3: TGTGCCAGTAGTACGCCCTCGACAGAGATCTATGGCTACACCTTC. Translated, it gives CASSTPSTEIYGYTF.

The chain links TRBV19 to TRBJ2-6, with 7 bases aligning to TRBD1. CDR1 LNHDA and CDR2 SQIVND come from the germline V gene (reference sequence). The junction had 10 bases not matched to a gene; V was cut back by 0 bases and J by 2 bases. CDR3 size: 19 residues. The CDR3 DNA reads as TGTGCCAGTAGTATAGATCTTTGGAGAGGGGGCGCTGGGGCCAACGTCCTGACTTTC. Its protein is CASSIDLWRGGAGANVLTF.

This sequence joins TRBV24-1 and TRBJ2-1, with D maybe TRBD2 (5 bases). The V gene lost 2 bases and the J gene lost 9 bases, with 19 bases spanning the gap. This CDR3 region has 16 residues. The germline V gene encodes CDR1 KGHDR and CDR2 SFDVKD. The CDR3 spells CATSDSVRTPTGEQFF. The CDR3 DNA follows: TGTGCCACCAGTGATTCCGTGCGGACTCCCACCGGTGAGCAGTTCTTC.

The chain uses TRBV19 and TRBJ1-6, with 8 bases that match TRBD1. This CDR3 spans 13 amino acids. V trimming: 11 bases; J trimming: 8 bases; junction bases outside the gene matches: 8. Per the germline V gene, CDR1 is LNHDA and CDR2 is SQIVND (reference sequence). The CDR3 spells CAAQGALDSPLHF. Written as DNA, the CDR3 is TGTGCCGCCCAGGGGGCGTTAGATTCACCCCTCCACTTT.

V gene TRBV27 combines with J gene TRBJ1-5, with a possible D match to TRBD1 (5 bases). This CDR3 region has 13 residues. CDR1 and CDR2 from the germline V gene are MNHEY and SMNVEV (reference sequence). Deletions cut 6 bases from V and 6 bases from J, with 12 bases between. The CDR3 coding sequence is TGTGCCAGCAGCCCCAGGGTGACTCAGCCCCAGCATTTT. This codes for CASSPRVTQPQHF.

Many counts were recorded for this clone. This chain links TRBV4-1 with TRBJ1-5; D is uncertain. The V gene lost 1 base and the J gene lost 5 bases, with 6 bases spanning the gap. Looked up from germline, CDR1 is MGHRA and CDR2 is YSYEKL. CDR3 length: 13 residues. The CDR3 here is CASSQGVYQPQHF. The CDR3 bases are TGCGCCAGCAGCCAAGGAGTTTATCAGCCCCAGCATTTT.

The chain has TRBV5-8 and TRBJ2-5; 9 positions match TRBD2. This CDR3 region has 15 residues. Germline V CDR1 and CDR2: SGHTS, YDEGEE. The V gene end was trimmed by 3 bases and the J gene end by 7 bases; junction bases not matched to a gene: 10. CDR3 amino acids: CASSSRSGGPWTQYF. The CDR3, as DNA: TGTGCCAGCAGCTCCCGTAGCGGGGGCCCCTGGACCCAGTACTTC. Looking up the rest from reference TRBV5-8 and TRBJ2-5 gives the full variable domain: EAGVTQSPTHLIKTRGQQATLRCSPISGHTSVYWYQQALGLGLQFLLWYDEGEERNRGNFPPRFSGRQFPNYSSELNVNALELEDSALYLCASSSRSGGPWTQYFGPGTRLLVL.

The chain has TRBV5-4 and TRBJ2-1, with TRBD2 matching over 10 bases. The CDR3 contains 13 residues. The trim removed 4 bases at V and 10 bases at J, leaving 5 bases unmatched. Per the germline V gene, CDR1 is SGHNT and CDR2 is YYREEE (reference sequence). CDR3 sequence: CASSPAAGGEQFF. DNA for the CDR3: TGTGCCAGCAGCCCCGCAGCGGGGGGGGAGCAGTTCTTC.

The CDR3 loop reads CASSPRQGRGIPKLFF. The CDR3 DNA is TGTGCCAGTAGTCCCAGGCAGGGTCGTGGAATCCCTAAACTGTTTTTT. The genes are TRBV19 and TRBJ1-4, with a weak D call TRBD1 (5 bases). The CDR3 loop spans 16 amino acids. Between the trimmed V and J ends, which lost 5 bases and 11 bases, there was a span of 24 bases. Germline CDR1 LNHDA, CDR2 SQIVND (reference sequence).

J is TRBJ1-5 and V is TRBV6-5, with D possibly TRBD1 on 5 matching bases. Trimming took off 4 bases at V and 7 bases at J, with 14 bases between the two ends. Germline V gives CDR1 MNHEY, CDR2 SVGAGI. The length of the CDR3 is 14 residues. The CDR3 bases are TGTGCCAGCAGTTCAGGGAGCGGAGGGCAGCCCCAGCATTTT. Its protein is CASSSGSGGQPQHF.

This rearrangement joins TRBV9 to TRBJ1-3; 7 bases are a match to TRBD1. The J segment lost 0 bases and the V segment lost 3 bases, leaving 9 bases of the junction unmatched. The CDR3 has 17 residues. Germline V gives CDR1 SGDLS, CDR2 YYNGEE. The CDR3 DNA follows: TGTGCCAGCAGCGCCAGGACAGGCTCGAGCTCTGGAAACACCATATATTTT. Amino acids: CASSARTGSSSGNTIYF.

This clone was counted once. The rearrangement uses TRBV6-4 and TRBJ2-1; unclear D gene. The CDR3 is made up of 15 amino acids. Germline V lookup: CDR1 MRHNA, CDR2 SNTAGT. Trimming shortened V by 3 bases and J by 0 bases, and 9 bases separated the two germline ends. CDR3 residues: CASSDGYSSYNEQFF. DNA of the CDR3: TGTGCCAGCAGTGATGGATACAGCTCCTACAATGAGCAGTTCTTC.

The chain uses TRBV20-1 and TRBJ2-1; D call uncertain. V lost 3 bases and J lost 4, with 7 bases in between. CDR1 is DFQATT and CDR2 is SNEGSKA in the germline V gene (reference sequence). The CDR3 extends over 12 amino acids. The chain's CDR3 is CSASTLYNEQFF. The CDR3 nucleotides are TGCAGTGCTAGTACCCTATACAATGAGCAGTTCTTC.

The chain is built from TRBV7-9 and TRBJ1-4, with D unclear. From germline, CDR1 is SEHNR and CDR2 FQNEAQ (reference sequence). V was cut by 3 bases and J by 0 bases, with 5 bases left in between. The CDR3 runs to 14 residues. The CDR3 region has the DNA TGTGCCAGCAGCTTCGGGGCAACTAATGAAAAACTGTTTTTT. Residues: CASSFGATNEKLFF.

CDR3 DNA: TGCGCCAGCAGCGGAGCAGGGGGTTCAGCTTTCTTT. Amino acid sequence: CASSGAGGSAFF. The gene calls are TRBV10-1 and TRBJ1-1; 7 bases agree with TRBD1. The V gene end was trimmed by 6 bases and the J gene end by 10 bases; junction bases not matched to a gene: 8. This CDR3 region has 12 residues. CDR1 and CDR2 (germline): WNHNN, SYGVQD (reference sequence).

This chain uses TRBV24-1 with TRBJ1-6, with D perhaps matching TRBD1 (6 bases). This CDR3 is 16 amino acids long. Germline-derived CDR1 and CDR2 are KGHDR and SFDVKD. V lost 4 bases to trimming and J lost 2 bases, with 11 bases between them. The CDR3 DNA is TGTGCCACCAGTGAGGGAGAGGGGGCCTATAATTCACCCCTCCACTTT. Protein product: CATSEGEGAYNSPLHF.

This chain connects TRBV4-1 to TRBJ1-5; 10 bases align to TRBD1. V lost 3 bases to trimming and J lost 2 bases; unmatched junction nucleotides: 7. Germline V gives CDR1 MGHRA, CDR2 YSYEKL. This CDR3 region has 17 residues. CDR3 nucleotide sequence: TGCGCCAGCAGCCATCCGGGACAGGGGACTGGCAATCAGCCCCAGCATTTT. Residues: CASSHPGQGTGNQPQHF.

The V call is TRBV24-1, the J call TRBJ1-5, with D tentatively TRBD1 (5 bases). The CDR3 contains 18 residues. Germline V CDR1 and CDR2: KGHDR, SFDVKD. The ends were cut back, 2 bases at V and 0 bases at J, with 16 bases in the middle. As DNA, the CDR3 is TGTGCCACCAGTGATTCAGGGTCGACTCAAAATAGCAATCAGCCCCAGCATTTT. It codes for CATSDSGSTQNSNQPQHF.

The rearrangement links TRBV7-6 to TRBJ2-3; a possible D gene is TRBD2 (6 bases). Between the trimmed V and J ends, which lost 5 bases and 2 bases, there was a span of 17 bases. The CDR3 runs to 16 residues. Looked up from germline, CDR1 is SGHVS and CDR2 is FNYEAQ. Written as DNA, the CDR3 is TGTGCCAGCAGCGGGAGGACCGAAACGGACACAGATACGCAGTATTTT. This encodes CASSGRTETDTDTQYF. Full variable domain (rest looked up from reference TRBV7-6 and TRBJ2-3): GAGVSQSPRYKVTKRGQDVALRCDPISGHVSLYWYRQALGQGPEFLTYFNYEAQQDKSGLPNDRFSAERPEGSISTLTIQRTEQRDSAMYRCASSGRTETDTDTQYFGPGTRLTVL.